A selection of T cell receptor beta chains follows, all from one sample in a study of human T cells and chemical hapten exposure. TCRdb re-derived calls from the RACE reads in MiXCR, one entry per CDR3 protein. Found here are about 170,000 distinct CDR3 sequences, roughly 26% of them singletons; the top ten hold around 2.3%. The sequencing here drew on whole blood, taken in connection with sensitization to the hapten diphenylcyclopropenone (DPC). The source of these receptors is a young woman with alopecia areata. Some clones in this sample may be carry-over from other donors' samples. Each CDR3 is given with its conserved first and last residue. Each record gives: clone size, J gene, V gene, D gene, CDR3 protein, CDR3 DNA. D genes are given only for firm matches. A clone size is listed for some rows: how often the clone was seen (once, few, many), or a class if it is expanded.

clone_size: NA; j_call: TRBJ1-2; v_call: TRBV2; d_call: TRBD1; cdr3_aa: CASITGQGNYGYTF; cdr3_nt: TGTGCCAGCATAACGGGACAGGGAAACTATGGCTACACCTTC
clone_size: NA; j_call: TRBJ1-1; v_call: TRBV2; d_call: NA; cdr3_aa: CASSPIEWEGKAFF; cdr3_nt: TGTGCCAGCAGTCCGATAGAGTGGGAGGGGAAAGCTTTCTTT
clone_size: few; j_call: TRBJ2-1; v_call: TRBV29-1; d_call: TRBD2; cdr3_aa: CSGRTSFNEQFF; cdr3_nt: TGCAGCGGCCGGACTAGTTTCAATGAGCAGTTCTTC
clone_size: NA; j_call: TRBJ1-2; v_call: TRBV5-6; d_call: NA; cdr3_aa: CASSTTIGGYTF; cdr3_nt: TGTGCCAGCAGCACTACGATTGGTGGCTACACCTTC
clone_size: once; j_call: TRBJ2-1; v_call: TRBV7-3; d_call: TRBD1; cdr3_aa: CASSLQQGGPYNEQFF; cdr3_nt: TGTGCCAGCAGCTTACAACAGGGGGGACCCTACAATGAGCAGTTCTTC
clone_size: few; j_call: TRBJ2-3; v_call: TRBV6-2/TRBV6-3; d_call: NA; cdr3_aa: CASSSGQSPDTQYF; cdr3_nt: TGTGCCAGCAGTTCAGGACAGTCTCCAGATACGCAGTATTTT
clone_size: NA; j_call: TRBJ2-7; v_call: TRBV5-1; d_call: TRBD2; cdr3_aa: CASSLISGNEQYF; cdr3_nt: TGCGCCAGCAGCTTGATTAGCGGGAACGAGCAGTACTTC
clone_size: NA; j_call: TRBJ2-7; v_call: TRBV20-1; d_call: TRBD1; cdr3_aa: CSTRGTGSYEQYF; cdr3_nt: TGCAGTACAAGGGGGACAGGGTCCTACGAGCAGTACTTC
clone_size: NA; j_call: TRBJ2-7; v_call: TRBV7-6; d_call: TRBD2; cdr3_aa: CASSLWTSGISEQYF; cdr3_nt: TGTGCCAGCAGCTTATGGACTAGCGGGATCAGTGAGCAGTACTTC
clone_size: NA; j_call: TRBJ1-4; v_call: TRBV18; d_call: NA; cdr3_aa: CASSPPDRGTEKLFF; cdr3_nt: TGTGCCAGCTCACCACCGGACCGAGGTACTGAAAAACTGTTTTTT
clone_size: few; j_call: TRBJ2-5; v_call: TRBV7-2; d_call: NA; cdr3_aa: CASSPGETQYF; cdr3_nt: TGTGCCAGCAGCCCAGGGGAGACCCAGTACTTC
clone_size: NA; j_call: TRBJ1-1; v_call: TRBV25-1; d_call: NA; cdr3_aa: CASSEEEGFVTEAFF; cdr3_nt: TGTGCCAGCAGTGAAGAGGAGGGGTTCGTAACTGAAGCTTTCTTT
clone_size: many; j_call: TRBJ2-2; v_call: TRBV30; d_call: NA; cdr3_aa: CACDRANTGELFF; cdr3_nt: TGTGCCTGCGACAGAGCGAACACCGGGGAGCTGTTTTTT
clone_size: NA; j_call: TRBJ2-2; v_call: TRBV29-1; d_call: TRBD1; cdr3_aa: CSIGTGPNTGELFF; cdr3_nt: TGCAGCATAGGGACAGGGCCGAACACCGGGGAGCTGTTTTTT
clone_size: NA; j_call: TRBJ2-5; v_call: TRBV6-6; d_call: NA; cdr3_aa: CASSQTSIQETQYF; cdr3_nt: TGTGCCAGCAGCCAAACTAGCATTCAAGAGACCCAGTACTTC
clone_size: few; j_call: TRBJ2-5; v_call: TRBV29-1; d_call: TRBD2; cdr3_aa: CSVLLAEVQETQYF; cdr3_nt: TGCAGCGTTCTCCTAGCGGAGGTACAAGAGACCCAGTACTTC
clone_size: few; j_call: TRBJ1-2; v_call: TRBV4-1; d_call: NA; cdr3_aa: CASSQRGIGGYGYTF; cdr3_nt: TGCGCCAGCAGCCAACGGGGGATAGGGGGCTATGGCTACACCTTC
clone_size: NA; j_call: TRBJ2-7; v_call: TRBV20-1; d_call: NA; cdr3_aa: CSARDARAIYEQYF; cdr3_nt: TGCAGTGCTAGAGATGCACGGGCCATCTACGAGCAGTACTTC
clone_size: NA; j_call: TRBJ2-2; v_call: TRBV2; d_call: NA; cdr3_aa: CASSEEYTGELFF; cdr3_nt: TGTGCCAGCAGTGAAGAATACACCGGGGAGCTGTTTTTT
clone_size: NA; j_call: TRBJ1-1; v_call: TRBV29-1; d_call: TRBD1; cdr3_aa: CSVEKGGTNTEAFF; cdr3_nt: TGCAGCGTTGAAAAAGGGGGCACGAACACTGAAGCTTTCTTT
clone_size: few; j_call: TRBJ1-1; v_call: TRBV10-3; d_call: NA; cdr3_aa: CATTAGQNTEAFF; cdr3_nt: TGTGCCACAACCGCCGGGCAGAACACTGAAGCTTTCTTT
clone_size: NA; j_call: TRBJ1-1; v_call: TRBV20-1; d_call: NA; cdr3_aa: CSFRTEAFF; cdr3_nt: TGCAGCTTTCGGACTGAAGCTTTCTTT
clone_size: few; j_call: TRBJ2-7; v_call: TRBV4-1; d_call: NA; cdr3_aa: CASSQAITVSYEQYF; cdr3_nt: TGCGCCAGCAGCCAAGCTATCACTGTATCCTACGAGCAGTACTTC
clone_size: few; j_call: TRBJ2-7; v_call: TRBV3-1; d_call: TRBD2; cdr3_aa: CASSHSGGPAYEQYF; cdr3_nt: TGTGCCAGCAGCCATAGCGGGGGCCCCGCCTACGAGCAGTACTTC
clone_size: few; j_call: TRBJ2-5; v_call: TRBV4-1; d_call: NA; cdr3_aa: CASSLVTGETQYF; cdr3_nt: TGCGCCAGCAGCCTTGTAACGGGAGAGACCCAGTACTTC
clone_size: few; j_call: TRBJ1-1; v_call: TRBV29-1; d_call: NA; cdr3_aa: CSAESPHWPEAFF; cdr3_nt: TGCAGCGCCGAAAGTCCACATTGGCCTGAAGCTTTCTTT
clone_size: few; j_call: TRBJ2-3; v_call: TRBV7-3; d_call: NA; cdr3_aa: CASSLSRGWGSDTQYF; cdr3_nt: TGTGCCAGCAGCTTGAGCCGGGGGTGGGGTTCGGATACGCAGTATTTT
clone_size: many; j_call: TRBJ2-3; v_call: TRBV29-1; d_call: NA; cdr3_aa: CSVLGDTQYF; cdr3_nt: TGCAGCGTACTTGGGGATACGCAGTATTTT
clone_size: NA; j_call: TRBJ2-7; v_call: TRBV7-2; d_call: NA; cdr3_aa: CASSPHTAYEQYF; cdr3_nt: TGTGCCAGCAGCCCCCACACCGCCTACGAGCAGTACTTC
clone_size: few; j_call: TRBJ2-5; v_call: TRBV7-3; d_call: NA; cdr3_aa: CASSYGSGETQYF; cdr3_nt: TGTGCCAGCAGTTACGGGAGTGGAGAGACCCAGTACTTC
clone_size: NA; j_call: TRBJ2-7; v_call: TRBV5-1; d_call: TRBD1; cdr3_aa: CASSPRQGYEQYF; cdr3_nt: TGCGCCAGCAGCCCCAGACAGGGCTACGAGCAGTACTTC
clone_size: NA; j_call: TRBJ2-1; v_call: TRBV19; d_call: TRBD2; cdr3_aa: CASSIEAAGAYNEQFF; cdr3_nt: TGTGCCAGTAGTATAGAGGCAGCGGGGGCCTACAATGAGCAGTTCTTC
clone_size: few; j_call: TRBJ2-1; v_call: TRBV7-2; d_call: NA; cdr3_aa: CASSPRDGAVRTSYNEQFF; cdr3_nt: TGTGCCAGCAGCCCCCGGGACGGGGCAGTGAGAACGTCCTACAATGAGCAGTTCTTC
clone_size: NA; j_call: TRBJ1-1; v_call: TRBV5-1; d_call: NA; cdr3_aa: CASSFEGEGEAFF; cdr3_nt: TGCGCCAGCAGCTTTGAGGGGGAGGGTGAAGCTTTCTTT
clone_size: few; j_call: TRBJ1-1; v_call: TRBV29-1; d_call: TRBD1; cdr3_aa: CSVGRDSWGTEAFF; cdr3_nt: TGCAGCGTGGGGAGGGACAGTTGGGGCACTGAAGCTTTCTTT
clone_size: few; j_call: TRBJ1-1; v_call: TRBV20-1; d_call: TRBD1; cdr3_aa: CSAGQGATEAFF; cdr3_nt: TGCAGTGCGGGACAGGGGGCCACTGAAGCTTTCTTT
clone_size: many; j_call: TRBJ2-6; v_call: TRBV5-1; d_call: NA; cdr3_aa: CASQPLSGANVLTF; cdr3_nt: TGCGCCAGCCAGCCGCTCTCTGGGGCCAACGTCCTGACTTTC
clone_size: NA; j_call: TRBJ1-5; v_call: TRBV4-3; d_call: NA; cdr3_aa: CASSQVQPQHF; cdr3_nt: TGCGCCAGCAGCCAAGTGCAGCCCCAGCATTTT
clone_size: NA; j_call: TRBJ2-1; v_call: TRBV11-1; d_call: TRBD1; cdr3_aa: CASSSRQGTIMNEQFF; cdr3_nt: TGTGCCAGCAGCAGCCGACAGGGTACCATTATGAATGAGCAGTTCTTC
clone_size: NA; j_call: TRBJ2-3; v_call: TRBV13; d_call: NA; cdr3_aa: CASSSSFPDTQYF; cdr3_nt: TGTGCCAGCAGCTCAAGTTTCCCAGATACGCAGTATTTT
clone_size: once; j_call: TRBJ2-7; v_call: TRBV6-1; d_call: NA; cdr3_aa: CASSGNYEQYF; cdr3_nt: TGTGCCAGCAGCGGGAACTACGAGCAGTACTTC
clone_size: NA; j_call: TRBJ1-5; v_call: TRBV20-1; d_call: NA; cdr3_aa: CSARDKSSNQPQHF; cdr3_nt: TGCAGTGCTAGAGATAAATCTAGCAATCAGCCCCAGCATTTT
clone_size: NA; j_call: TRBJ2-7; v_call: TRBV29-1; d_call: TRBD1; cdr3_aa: CSVQGDPYEQYF; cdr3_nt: TGCAGCGTGCAGGGGGACCCCTACGAGCAGTACTTC